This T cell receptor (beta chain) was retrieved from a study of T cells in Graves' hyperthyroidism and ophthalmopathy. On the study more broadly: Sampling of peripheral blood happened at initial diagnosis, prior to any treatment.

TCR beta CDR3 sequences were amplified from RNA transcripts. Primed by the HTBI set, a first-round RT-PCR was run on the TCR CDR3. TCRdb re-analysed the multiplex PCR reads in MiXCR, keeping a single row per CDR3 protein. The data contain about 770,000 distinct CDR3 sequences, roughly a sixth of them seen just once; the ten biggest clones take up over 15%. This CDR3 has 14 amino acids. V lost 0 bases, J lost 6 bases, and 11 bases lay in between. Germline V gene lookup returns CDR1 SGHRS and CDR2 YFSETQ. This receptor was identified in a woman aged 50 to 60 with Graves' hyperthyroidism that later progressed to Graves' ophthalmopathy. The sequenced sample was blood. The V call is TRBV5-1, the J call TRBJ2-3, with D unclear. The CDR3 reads CASSLDRSQDTQYF. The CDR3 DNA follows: TGCGCCAGCAGCTTGGATAGGTCTCAGGATACGCAGTATTTT.